These 17 T cell receptor beta chains were sequenced from one sample in a study of blood T cell repertoires in COVID-19. Assay: immunoSEQ multiplex PCR; the TCRdb copy retains only in-frame clones and omits some. The sample consists of around 150,000 clones, approximately 88% of them appearing once. Sequenced input: PBMCs or T cells enriched from blood (not recorded which). The receptors here all came from a man between 65 and 80 years old who had been exposed to COVID-19.

The V and J genes are TRBV4-2 and TRBJ2-1; D perhaps matches TRBD2 (6 bases). V dropped 0 bases and J dropped 5 bases, with 11 bases sitting between them. In germline, CDR1 is LGHNA, CDR2 YNFKEQ. CDR3 length: 15 residues. The CDR3 DNA reads as TGTGCCAGCAGCCAAGATGGGCGGGAAGACAATGAGCAGTTCTTC. Protein sequence: CASSQDGREDNEQFF.

The chain combines TRBV27 with TRBJ1-1; D not certain. V was cut by 3 bases and J by 4 bases, with 12 bases left in between. The CDR3 consists of 14 residues. Germline CDR1 MNHEY, CDR2 SMNVEV (reference sequence). CDR3: CASSFYGGATEAFF. CDR3 nucleotide sequence: TGTGCCAGCAGTTTTTACGGCGGAGCCACTGAAGCTTTCTTT.

This clone was found a few times. This chain connects TRBV29-1 to TRBJ1-4; 7 bases agree with TRBD1. There are 13 residues in the CDR3. Germline CDR1 is SQVTM and CDR2 is ANQGSEA. Germline trimming cut 5 bases from V and 4 bases from J; bases unmatched to any gene: 4. CDR3 region: CSVRGGINEKLFF. The CDR3 DNA is TGCAGCGTTCGAGGGGGCATTAATGAAAAACTGTTTTTT.

This clone has a single count. CDR3 amino acids: CASSHGGGRDTEAFF. The CDR3 DNA follows: TGTGCCAGCAGCCACGGGGGAGGTAGGGACACTGAAGCTTTCTTT. This chain links TRBV6-6 with TRBJ1-1; TRBD1 might be the D (5 bases). CDR1 and CDR2 from the germline V gene are MNHNY and SVGAGI (reference sequence). The V end lost 6 bases, the J end lost 3 bases, and 17 bases lay between the germline ends. This CDR3 has 15 residues.

V gene TRBV7-8 combines with J gene TRBJ2-3; the D is unclear. This CDR3 spans 16 amino acids. From germline, CDR1 is SGHVS and CDR2 FQNEAQ. Trimming took off 5 bases at V and 5 bases at J, with 20 bases between the two ends. CDR3 nucleotides: TGTGCCAGCAGCCCCCGTGAGGTCTCCCTTGGAGATACGCAGTATTTT. This encodes CASSPREVSLGDTQYF.

This clone showed up just a few times. In DNA form, the CDR3 reads TGTGCCAGCAGCGCGGGACAGGCGCCTTCCAAAAACATTCAGTACTTC. It translates to CASSAGQAPSKNIQYF. The chain recombines TRBV7-2 with TRBJ2-4; the match to TRBD1 covers 8 bases. Germline V gene data show CDR1 as SGHTA and CDR2 as FQGNSA. The CDR3 consists of 16 residues. Unmatched junction bases numbered 8, after V lost 5 bases and J lost 2 bases.

The chain carries TRBV5-4 and TRBJ2-6; D unresolved. The CDR3 length is 16 residues. In germline, CDR1 is SGHNT, CDR2 YYREEE (reference sequence). V was shortened by 3 bases and J by 0 bases, with 10 bases between the two germline ends. CDR3 DNA sequence: TGTGCCAGCAGCTCATCAGGATTCTCTGGGGCCAACGTCCTGACTTTC. Its protein is CASSSSGFSGANVLTF. The full variable domain, its missing parts supplied by reference TRBV5-4 and TRBJ2-6, is ETGVTQSPTHLIKTRGQQVTLRCSSQSGHNTVSWYQQALGQGPQFIFQYYREEENGRGNFPPRFSGLQFPNYSSELNVNALELDDSALYLCASSSSGFSGANVLTFGAGSRLTVL.

This clone was seen once. The V gene is TRBV27, the J gene TRBJ2-4, with D tentatively TRBD2 (5 bases). CDR3 size: 11 residues. Germline CDR1 is MNHEY and CDR2 is SMNVEV (reference sequence). V shed 3 bases and J shed 8 bases, with 5 bases lying between them. The CDR3 bases are TGTGCCAGCAGTTTCGGGGACATTCAGTACTTC. Its translation is CASSFGDIQYF.

This chain links TRBV19 with TRBJ1-4; TRBD1 aligns across 10 bases. This CDR3 region has 18 residues. V lost 7 bases, J lost 2 bases, and 13 bases stayed unmatched. The V gene's germline CDR1 is LNHDA and CDR2 SQIVND (reference sequence). The CDR3: CASTSGQGRLGTNEKLFF. The CDR3 DNA reads as TGTGCCAGTACCTCGGGACAGGGGCGCCTTGGGACTAATGAAAAACTGTTTTTT.

The rearrangement uses TRBV5-4 and TRBJ2-7, with D possibly being TRBD2 (5 bases). CDR3 length: 15 amino acids. Per germline, CDR1 SGHNT and CDR2 YYREEE (reference sequence). The V and J ends lost 4 bases and 0 bases respectively, with 14 bases between them. This CDR3 is CASSAPGLSSYEQYF. The DNA for the CDR3 is TGTGCCAGCAGCGCCCCCGGACTGAGCTCCTACGAGCAGTACTTC. The variable domain in full, completed from reference TRBV5-4 and TRBJ2-7, reads ETGVTQSPTHLIKTRGQQVTLRCSSQSGHNTVSWYQQALGQGPQFIFQYYREEENGRGNFPPRFSGLQFPNYSSELNVNALELDDSALYLCASSAPGLSSYEQYFGPGTRLTVT.

The chain uses TRBV5-4 and TRBJ2-1; TRBD1 aligns across 7 bases. Unmatched junction bases numbered 7, after V lost 5 bases and J lost 8 bases. Germline CDR1 SGHNT, CDR2 YYREEE (reference sequence). This CDR3 has 13 amino acids. CDR3 in amino acids: CASSTDRDDEQFF. The DNA of the CDR3 is TGTGCCAGCAGTACAGACAGGGACGATGAGCAGTTCTTC.

The chain is built from TRBV3-1 (or the pseudogene TRBV3-2) and TRBJ2-5; D is undetermined. The V end was cut by 1 base, the J end by 7 bases, with 22 bases between. The germline CDR1 and CDR2 sequences are LGHDT and YNNKEL (reference sequence). CDR3 length equals 17 residues. The CDR3 nucleotides read TGTGCCAGCAGCCAAGTATGGAGAGACCTAGTAAAAGGGACCCAGTACTTC. Translated, it gives CASSQVWRDLVKGTQYF.

The rearrangement uses TRBV28 and TRBJ1-6, with D perhaps matching TRBD1 (5 bases). Germline CDR1 and CDR2: MDHEN and SYDVKM. This CDR3 has 14 amino acids. Deletions cut 5 bases from V and 14 bases from J, with 19 bases between. In nucleotides, the CDR3 is TGTGCCAGCAGTCGGACGCAACAGGTATCCACCCTCCACTTT. Its protein is CASSRTQQVSTLHF.

This clone was detected only once. V and J are TRBV10-1 and TRBJ1-1, with no clear D. The CDR3 is 15 amino acids. Deletions cut 6 bases from V and 4 bases from J, with 18 bases between. CDR1 is WNHNN and CDR2 is SYGVQD in the germline V gene (reference sequence). CDR3 DNA sequence: TGCGCCAGCAGCCTAAATGAGGACTGCGGCACTGAAGCTTTCTTT. Translating it yields CASSLNEDCGTEAFF.

V usage is TRBV28 and J usage is TRBJ1-3; D is possibly TRBD1 (5 bases). Germline assignment: CDR1 MDHEN and CDR2 SYDVKM. Between the trimmed V and J ends, which lost 7 bases and 2 bases, there was a span of 15 bases. This CDR3 is built from 15 residues. The CDR3 region has the DNA TGTGCCAGCATGGGGGGGGATTCGGCTGGAAACACCATATATTTT. Amino acids: CASMGGDSAGNTIYF.

The chain links TRBV14 to TRBJ2-7; 7 nucleotides agree with TRBD1. The CDR3 has 15 amino acids. The trim removed 5 bases at V and 4 bases at J, leaving 11 bases unmatched. Germline lookup yields CDR1 SGHDN and CDR2 FVKESK. As DNA, the CDR3 is TGTGCCAGCAGCTGGAGAGAGGGACAGTGGTACGAGCAGTACTTC. Protein sequence: CASSWREGQWYEQYF.

This sequence joins TRBV15 and TRBJ2-5, with D possibly being TRBD1 (6 bases). Per germline, CDR1 LNHNV and CDR2 YYDKDF (reference sequence). The ends were cut back, 0 bases at V and 1 base at J, with 9 bases in the middle. The CDR3 contains 15 residues. The chain's CDR3 is CATSRDGRGQETQYF. CDR3 DNA: TGTGCCACCAGCAGAGATGGCAGGGGCCAAGAGACCCAGTACTTC. Full variable domain (missing parts from reference TRBV15 and TRBJ2-5): DAMVIQNPRYQVTQFGKPVTLSCSQTLNHNVMYWYQQKSSQAPKLLFHYYDKDFNNEADTPDNFQSRRPNTSFCFLDIRSPGLGDTAMYLCATSRDGRGQETQYFGPGTRLLVL.